The rows below give T cell receptor beta chains drawn from one sample of a study of T cell responses to AZD1222 COVID-19 vaccine. Assay: immunoSEQ multiplex PCR; the TCRdb copy retains only in-frame clones and omits some. The sample carries some 160,000 clones, 88% recorded once. The sample here was peripheral blood, taken on day 0 of AZD1222 vaccination. Receptors originate from an adult in good health. Each CDR3 is given with its conserved first and last residue. A D gene is named only where the DNA matches it firmly. Only part of the rows carry a size: once, few, many, or a class if the clone is expanded.

v_gene,abundance,j_gene,d_gene,CDR3nt,CDR3aa
TRBV19,-,TRBJ2-2,-,TGTGCCAGTAGTAGCGGGACCGGGGAGCTGTTTTTT,CASSSGTGELFF
TRBV27,-,TRBJ1-6,-,TGTGCCAGCAGTTTCAACGGGGCGGGGAATTCACCCCTCCACTTT,CASSFNGAGNSPLHF
TRBV7-9,-,TRBJ1-2,-,TGTGCCAGCAGCGTCCCTCGGATCGCAGGGAGTAATAACTATGGCTACACCTTC,CASSVPRIAGSNNYGYTF
TRBV19,-,TRBJ2-7,-,TGTGCCAGTAGTCCAACCCCCGGGTACGAGCAGTACTTC,CASSPTPGYEQYF
TRBV6-2/TRBV6-3,-,TRBJ2-7,-,TGTGCCAGCAGTTACGTAGACAGTTCCTACGAGCAGTACTTC,CASSYVDSSYEQYF
TRBV6-4,-,TRBJ2-1,-,TGTGCCAGCAGTGACTACATCAACAATGAGCAGTTCTTC,CASSDYINNEQFF
TRBV11-3,-,TRBJ2-7,-,TGTGCCAGCAGCTTAGATCCCCAGTACGAGCAGTACTTC,CASSLDPQYEQYF
TRBV5-1,-,TRBJ2-7,-,TGCGCCAGCAGCTTGGCCGGGACGGCGCCCTACGAGCAGTACTTC,CASSLAGTAPYEQYF
TRBV19,-,TRBJ1-3,TRBD1,TGTGCCAGTGGACAGGGGGCTAAAGGAAACACCATATATTTT,CASGQGAKGNTIYF
TRBV11-3,-,TRBJ2-5,TRBD2,TGTGCCAGCAGCTTAGCGCCTAGCGGGGGTCAAGAGACCCAGTACTTC,CASSLAPSGGQETQYF
TRBV13,-,TRBJ1-2,TRBD1,TGTGCCAGCAGCTCAGTGACAGGGGGCGATGGCTACACCTTC,CASSSVTGGDGYTF
TRBV9,-,TRBJ2-3,-,TGTGCCAGCAGCCCCCGGCCGGGGAGCACAGATACGCAGTATTTT,CASSPRPGSTDTQYF
TRBV14,-,TRBJ1-1,TRBD1,TGTGCCAGCAGCCTGTGGACAGGAGACTCGGGAACTGAAGCTTTCTTT,CASSLWTGDSGTEAFF
TRBV11-2,-,TRBJ1-1,-,TGTGCCAGCAGCTCGGGGGGGACAAGGAGAAATGAAGCTTTCTTT,CASSSGGTRRNEAFF
TRBV18,-,TRBJ2-7,TRBD1,TGTGCCAGCTCACCCCCGGGACAGGGAGACGAGCAGTACTTC,CASSPPGQGDEQYF
TRBV7-2,-,TRBJ1-5,-,TGTGCCAGCAGCTTCAAGGAGGAACAGCCCCAGCATTTT,CASSFKEEQPQHF
TRBV27,-,TRBJ1-5,-,TGTGCCAGCGCCCTAGTTGGCAGGAATCAGCCCCAGCATTTT,CASALVGRNQPQHF
TRBV9,-,TRBJ2-3,-,TGTGCCAGCAGCGTAGCCCCCGTGGGCACAGATACGCAGTATTTT,CASSVAPVGTDTQYF
TRBV28,-,TRBJ2-7,TRBD2,TGTGCCAGCAGATCGCCCGGGACTAGAGGCTACGAGCAGTACTTC,CASRSPGTRGYEQYF
TRBV28,-,TRBJ2-7,TRBD1,TGTGCCAGCAGGTACTCCCTCCGGGACAGGGGATACGAGCAGTACTTC,CASRYSLRDRGYEQYF
TRBV6-6,-,TRBJ2-7,-,TGTGCGGGCAGAGCGGCTGGGTCCTACGAGCAGTACTTC,CAGRAAGSYEQYF
TRBV27,-,TRBJ2-3,-,TGTGCCAGCAGTTTTCAGCCAATACCTAGGACAGATACGCAGTATTTT,CASSFQPIPRTDTQYF
TRBV5-1,-,TRBJ2-3,TRBD2,TGCGCCAGCAGCCGGGGGGAGGACACAGATACGCAGTATTTT,CASSRGEDTDTQYF
TRBV6-5,-,TRBJ1-5,-,TGTGCCAGCAGTTACGGGAAAAATCAGCCCCAGCATTTT,CASSYGKNQPQHF
TRBV30,-,TRBJ2-2,-,TGTGCCTGGAGTCAGGGAAAAAACACCGGGGAGCTGTTTTTT,CAWSQGKNTGELFF
TRBV11-2,-,TRBJ2-1,TRBD2,TGTGCCAGCAGCCTTGGGCTAGCGGGGGACGATGAGCAGTTCTTC,CASSLGLAGDDEQFF
TRBV7-9,-,TRBJ1-2,-,TGTGCCAGCAGCTTAGGTGCGAGGGTGAGCGGCTACACCTTC,CASSLGARVSGYTF
TRBV3-1/TRBV3-2,-,TRBJ2-5,-,TGTGCCAGCAGCCAAGATAGTAGGGACTCCTTTTGGGAGACCCAGTACTTC,CASSQDSRDSFWETQYF
TRBV5-1,once,TRBJ2-2,-,TGCGCCAGCAGCTTGGCCGGGGCTTACAACACCGGGGAGCTGTTTTTT,CASSLAGAYNTGELFF
TRBV5-1,-,TRBJ2-1,TRBD1,TGCGCCAGCAGCGAGAGACAGGGTAATGAGCAGTTCTTC,CASSERQGNEQFF
TRBV27,-,TRBJ1-1,-,TGTGCCAGCAGTTCAGGGGCGGTCACTGAAGCTTTCTTT,CASSSGAVTEAFF
TRBV9,-,TRBJ1-2,-,TGTGCCAGCAGCGTCGGGGCAAAAAATGGCTACACCTTC,CASSVGAKNGYTF
TRBV5-1,few,TRBJ2-5,TRBD2,TGCGCCAGCAGCTTGAAAGCGGGGGACCAAGAGACCCAGTACTTC,CASSLKAGDQETQYF
TRBV7-9,-,TRBJ2-5,-,TGTGCCAGCAGACGCCAGAAAGAGACCCAGTACTTC,CASRRQKETQYF
TRBV3-1/TRBV3-2,-,TRBJ2-6,-,TGTGCCAGCACGGTTCTGGGGGGAGCTGGGGCCAACGTCCTGACTTTC,CASTVLGGAGANVLTF
TRBV5-5,-,TRBJ1-5,-,TGTGCCAGCAGCTTGGATGGGGGCGGCAATCAGCCCCAGCATTTT,CASSLDGGGNQPQHF
TRBV30,-,TRBJ1-6,TRBD1,TGTGCCTGGGGACAGGTGAATTCACCCCTCCACTTT,CAWGQVNSPLHF
TRBV6-2/TRBV6-3,-,TRBJ1-5,-,TGTGCCAGCAGTCTCGGACAGCAGAGGAGCAATCAGCCCCAGCATTTT,CASSLGQQRSNQPQHF
TRBV5-1,-,TRBJ2-5,-,TGCGCCAGCAGCTTGGAACCGGGGATTGGTGAGACCCAGTACTTC,CASSLEPGIGETQYF
TRBV19,-,TRBJ1-1,-,TGTGCCAGTAGTGAGTACATGAACACTGAAGCTTTCTTT,CASSEYMNTEAFF
TRBV2,-,TRBJ2-5,TRBD2,TGTGCCAGCAGTGAAGAATCCCTAGCGGGGATGGAGACCCAGTACTTC,CASSEESLAGMETQYF
TRBV4-3,-,TRBJ1-2,TRBD1,TGCGCCAGCAGCGGGCGGACAGGGGACTCACGGGTTGGCTACACCTTC,CASSGRTGDSRVGYTF
TRBV30,once,TRBJ1-1,-,TGTGCCTGGAGTGTAAGGGTACGGGGCGGGACTGAAGCTTTCTTT,CAWSVRVRGGTEAFF
TRBV4-3,-,TRBJ1-2,-,TGCGCCAGCAGCCAAGCGAACAGCGCCAAAGTCTATGGCTACACCTTC,CASSQANSAKVYGYTF
TRBV28,-,TRBJ2-3,-,TGTGCCAGCAGTGGATCGACAGGCCTCTACACAGATACGCAGTATTTT,CASSGSTGLYTDTQYF
TRBV28,-,TRBJ2-7,TRBD1,TGTGCCAGCAGTTCGGGACAGGGGGCTTACGAGCAGTACTTC,CASSSGQGAYEQYF
TRBV9,-,TRBJ1-4,-,TGTGCCAGCAGCGTGACCGGGACGAGTAATGAAAAACTGTTTTTT,CASSVTGTSNEKLFF
TRBV7-8,-,TRBJ1-6,-,TGTGCCAGCAGCAGCACCTCGACAGGAAATAATTCACCCCTCCACTTT,CASSSTSTGNNSPLHF
TRBV3-1/TRBV3-2,-,TRBJ2-1,TRBD2,TGTGCCAGCAGCCCCGGGCTAGCGGAAAGGAATGAGCAGTTCTTC,CASSPGLAERNEQFF
TRBV20-1,-,TRBJ2-3,-,TGCAGTGCTCTCCGCACAGATACGCAGTATTTT,CSALRTDTQYF
TRBV30,-,TRBJ1-5,TRBD1,TGTGCCTGGAGTGTACCTGGGACAGGAAGTCAGCCCCAGCATTTT,CAWSVPGTGSQPQHF
TRBV19,-,TRBJ2-1,-,TGTGCCAGTAGTTTAACAGGGAGTTCCTACAATGAGCAGTTCTTC,CASSLTGSSYNEQFF
TRBV7-2,-,TRBJ2-5,-,TGTGCCAGCAGCTTAAGGAGGAATCGGGAGACCCAGTACTTC,CASSLRRNRETQYF
TRBV7-9,-,TRBJ1-3,TRBD1,TGTGCCAGCAGCTCAGCCAGGGGGTCCGGAAACACCATATATTTT,CASSSARGSGNTIYF
TRBV27,-,TRBJ2-1,TRBD2,TGTGCCAGCAGTTACGGGACTAGGGCTACAGGTGAGCAGTTCTTC,CASSYGTRATGEQFF